A selection of T cell receptor beta chains follows, all from one sample in a study of identical twins. Each CDR3 protein is one row after TCRdb ran MiXCR on the 5' RACE reads. The sample consists of 450,000 to 600,000 distinct CDR3 sequences, about 20% of them appearing once. These data also featured in a second study, about yellow fever vaccine responses in identical twins.

What was sequenced was CD4+ T cells sorted from blood. All receptors come from a young woman in good health. Each CDR3 is given with its conserved first and last residue. The D gene is left open where the match is weak. Size is stated for part of the rows, as once, few or many counts, or as a class when the clone is expanded.

CDR3 protein: CASRRGQGENQPQHF
CDR3 DNA: TGTGCCAGCAGGAGGGGACAGGGGGAGAATCAGCCCCAGCATTTT
D gene: TRBD1
J gene: TRBJ1-5
clone size: NA
V gene: TRBV12-3/TRBV12-4

CDR3 protein: CASSLGLQGAKETQYF
CDR3 DNA: TGTGCCAGCAGCTTAGGTCTACAGGGGGCGAAAGAGACCCAGTACTTC
D gene: TRBD1
J gene: TRBJ2-5
clone size: NA
V gene: TRBV11-2

CDR3 protein: CASSSGLAVTVVVHEQFF
CDR3 DNA: TGTGCCAGCAGCTCGGGACTAGCGGTAACTGTCGTAGTCCATGAGCAGTTCTTC
D gene: TRBD2
J gene: TRBJ2-1
clone size: few
V gene: TRBV7-8

CDR3 protein: CSAREPRGSGEQYF
CDR3 DNA: TGCAGTGCTAGAGAACCAAGGGGATCTGGCGAGCAGTACTTC
D gene: NA
J gene: TRBJ2-7
clone size: NA
V gene: TRBV20-1

CDR3 protein: CASSIRGFEDTQYF
CDR3 DNA: TGTGCCAGCAGTATCCGGGGTTTTGAGGATACGCAGTATTTT
D gene: NA
J gene: TRBJ2-3
clone size: few
V gene: TRBV12-3/TRBV12-4

CDR3 protein: CASSQEVLQGSSYEQYF
CDR3 DNA: TGCGCCAGCAGCCAAGAGGTTTTGCAGGGGAGCTCCTACGAGCAGTACTTC
D gene: NA
J gene: TRBJ2-7
clone size: NA
V gene: TRBV4-1

CDR3 protein: CATRRGSSTDTQYF
CDR3 DNA: TGTGCCACCCGGAGGGGCTCGAGCACAGATACGCAGTATTTT
D gene: NA
J gene: TRBJ2-3
clone size: few
V gene: TRBV24-1

CDR3 protein: CASSRNPGDTGELFF
CDR3 DNA: TGTGCCAGCTCACGAAACCCAGGGGACACCGGGGAGCTGTTTTTT
D gene: NA
J gene: TRBJ2-2
clone size: NA
V gene: TRBV18

CDR3 protein: CASRLGLAVSGELFF
CDR3 DNA: TGTGCCAGCAGGTTGGGACTAGCCGTCTCCGGGGAGCTGTTTTTT
D gene: TRBD2
J gene: TRBJ2-2
clone size: NA
V gene: TRBV7-8

CDR3 protein: CASSLRDIIQETQYF
CDR3 DNA: TGTGCCAGCAGTCTCCGGGACATCATACAAGAGACCCAGTACTTC
D gene: NA
J gene: TRBJ2-5
clone size: NA
V gene: TRBV6-1

CDR3 protein: CASSQGGQGATDTQYF
CDR3 DNA: TGTGCCAGCAGCCAAGGAGGACAGGGGGCCACAGATACGCAGTATTTT
D gene: TRBD1
J gene: TRBJ2-3
clone size: few
V gene: TRBV3-1

CDR3 protein: CASSPTGRPYEQYF
CDR3 DNA: TGTGCCAGCAGTCCCACCGGCCGACCCTACGAGCAGTACTTC
D gene: NA
J gene: TRBJ2-7
clone size: few
V gene: TRBV12-3/TRBV12-4

CDR3 protein: CASTRSSGSGETQYF
CDR3 DNA: TGTGCCAGCACTCGATCTAGCGGGAGTGGAGAGACCCAGTACTTC
D gene: TRBD2
J gene: TRBJ2-5
clone size: NA
V gene: TRBV12-3/TRBV12-4

CDR3 protein: CASSDRTSGTDTQYF
CDR3 DNA: TGTGCCAGCAGCGATCGGACTAGCGGGACAGATACGCAGTATTTT
D gene: TRBD2
J gene: TRBJ2-3
clone size: few
V gene: TRBV9

CDR3 protein: CASSLVAVLPHF
CDR3 DNA: TGTGCCAGCAGCTTAGTTGCCGTCCTACCCCATTTT
D gene: NA
J gene: TRBJ1-3
clone size: NA
V gene: TRBV11-2

CDR3 protein: CASSFSGGGGGDTQYF
CDR3 DNA: TGTGCCAGCAGCTTCAGTGGAGGCGGGGGTGGAGATACGCAGTATTTT
D gene: TRBD2
J gene: TRBJ2-3
clone size: NA
V gene: TRBV11-2

CDR3 protein: CASRTGTGAGNEQFF
CDR3 DNA: TGTGCCAGCAGAACAGGGACAGGGGCTGGCAATGAGCAGTTCTTC
D gene: TRBD1
J gene: TRBJ2-1
clone size: few
V gene: TRBV6-1

CDR3 protein: CASSLDLTSPDTQYF
CDR3 DNA: TGTGCCAGCAGTTTGGACTTAACCAGTCCAGATACGCAGTATTTT
D gene: NA
J gene: TRBJ2-3
clone size: few
V gene: TRBV27

CDR3 protein: CSARDTGKGTEAFF
CDR3 DNA: TGCAGTGCTAGAGATACAGGGAAAGGGACTGAAGCTTTCTTT
D gene: NA
J gene: TRBJ1-1
clone size: few
V gene: TRBV20-1

CDR3 protein: CASSLGQANYNEQFF
CDR3 DNA: TGCGCCAGCAGCTTAGGACAGGCTAACTACAATGAGCAGTTCTTC
D gene: TRBD1
J gene: TRBJ2-1
clone size: many
V gene: TRBV5-1

CDR3 protein: CASSNSGPLDNEQFF
CDR3 DNA: TGCGCCAGCAGTAATAGCGGCCCCCTTGACAATGAGCAGTTCTTC
D gene: NA
J gene: TRBJ2-1
clone size: NA
V gene: TRBV5-1

CDR3 protein: CASEWGTDTQYF
CDR3 DNA: TGTGCCAGCGAATGGGGCACAGATACGCAGTATTTT
D gene: NA
J gene: TRBJ2-3
clone size: few
V gene: TRBV2

CDR3 protein: CASSFRGRGEQYF
CDR3 DNA: TGTGCCAGCAGTTTCCGGGGACGTGGCGAGCAGTACTTC
D gene: NA
J gene: TRBJ2-7
clone size: NA
V gene: TRBV12-3/TRBV12-4